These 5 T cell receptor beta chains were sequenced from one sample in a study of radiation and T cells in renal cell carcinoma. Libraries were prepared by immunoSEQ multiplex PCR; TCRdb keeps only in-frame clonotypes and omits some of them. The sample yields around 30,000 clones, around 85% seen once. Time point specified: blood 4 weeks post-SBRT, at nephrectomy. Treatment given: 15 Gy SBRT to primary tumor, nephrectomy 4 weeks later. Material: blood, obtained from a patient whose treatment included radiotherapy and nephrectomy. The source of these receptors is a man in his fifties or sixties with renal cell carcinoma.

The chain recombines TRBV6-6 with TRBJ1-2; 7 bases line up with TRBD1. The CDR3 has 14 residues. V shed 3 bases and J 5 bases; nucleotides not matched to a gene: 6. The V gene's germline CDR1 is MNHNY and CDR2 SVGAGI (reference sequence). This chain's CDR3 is CASSYIGGAYGYTF. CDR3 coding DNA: TGTGCCAGCAGTTATATAGGGGGCGCTTATGGCTACACCTTC.

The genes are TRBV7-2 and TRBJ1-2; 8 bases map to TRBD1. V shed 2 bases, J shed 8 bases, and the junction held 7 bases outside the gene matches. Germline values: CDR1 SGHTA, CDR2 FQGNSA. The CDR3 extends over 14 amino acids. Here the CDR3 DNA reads TGTGCCAGCAGCTTACGGCAGGGGGCAGGGGGCTACACCTTC. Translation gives CASSLRQGAGGYTF.

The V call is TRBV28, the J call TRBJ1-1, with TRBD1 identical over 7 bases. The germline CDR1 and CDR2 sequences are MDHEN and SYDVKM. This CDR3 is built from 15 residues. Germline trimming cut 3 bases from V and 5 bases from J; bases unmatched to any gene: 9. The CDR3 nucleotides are TGTGCCAGCAGTTTCTGGAGGGGGCAAAAGACTGAAGCTTTCTTT. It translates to CASSFWRGQKTEAFF. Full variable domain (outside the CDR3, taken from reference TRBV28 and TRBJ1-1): DVKVTQSSRYLVKRTGEKVFLECVQDMDHENMFWYRQDPGLGLRLIYFSYDVKMKEKGDIPEGYSVSREKKERFSLILESASTNQTSMYLCASSFWRGQKTEAFFGQGTRLTVV.

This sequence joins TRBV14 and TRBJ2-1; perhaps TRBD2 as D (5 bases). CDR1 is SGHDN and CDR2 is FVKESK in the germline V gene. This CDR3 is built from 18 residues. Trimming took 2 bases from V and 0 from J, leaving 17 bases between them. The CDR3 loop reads CASSQLFFGGRSYNEQFF. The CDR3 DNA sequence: TGTGCCAGCAGCCAATTGTTTTTCGGAGGCCGCTCCTACAATGAGCAGTTCTTC.

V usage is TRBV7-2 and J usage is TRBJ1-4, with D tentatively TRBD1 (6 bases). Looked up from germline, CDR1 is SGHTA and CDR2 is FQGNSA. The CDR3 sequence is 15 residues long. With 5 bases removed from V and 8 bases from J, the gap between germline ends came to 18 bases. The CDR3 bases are TGTGCCAGCAGCGCCCCGTCCAGGGGCGAGGAAAAACTGTTTTTT. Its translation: CASSAPSRGEEKLFF.